This T cell receptor beta chain is from a study of T cell changes during pregnancy in multiple sclerosis. This CDR3 is 12 amino acids long. V shed 2 bases, J shed 11 bases, and the junction held 4 bases outside the gene matches. CDR1 SEHNR and CDR2 FQNEAQ come from the germline V gene (reference sequence). The table came from immunoSEQ multiplex PCR; TCRdb's copy has only in-frame clones and leaves some out. Among about 92,000 clones listed, approximately 92% were seen once. Sequencing used peripheral blood, obtained in the first trimester of pregnancy. This receptor was obtained from a female donor with multiple sclerosis, enrolled in a pregnancy study. V usage is TRBV7-9 and J usage is TRBJ1-2; TRBD1 matches 8 bases. The CDR3 reads CASSLIGQGYTF. The CDR3 nucleotides read TGTGCCAGCAGCTTAATTGGACAGGGATACACCTTC. The full variable domain, its missing parts supplied by reference TRBV7-9 and TRBJ1-2, is DTGVSQNPRHKITKRGQNVTFRCDPISEHNRLYWYRQTLGQGPEFLTYFQNEAQLEKSRLLSDRFSAERPKGSFSTLEIQRTEQGDSAMYLCASSLIGQGYTFGSGTRLTVV.